This TCR beta chain originates from a study of shared clonotypes between healthy human individuals. V was shortened by 5 bases and J by 7 bases, with 17 bases between the two germline ends. The germline V gene encodes CDR1 SGHTA and CDR2 FQGTGA. The CDR3 spans 15 residues. Clones were read by immunoSEQ multiplex PCR, and TCRdb kept only the in-frame ones, dropping some. This table holds about 2 million clones, roughly 95% found once. The chain joins TRBV7-3 to TRBJ2-2, with D perhaps assigned TRBD1 or TRBD2 (5 bases each). The clonotype comes from a man aged 18 to 29 in good health. Sequencing was carried out using naive CD4+ T cells sorted from blood. The subset denotes: CD45RA+ positively selected. CDR3 nucleotides: TGTGCCAGCAGCCCTTCCGGGACCTTAAACGGGGAGCTGTTTTTT. Its translation is CASSPSGTLNGELFF.